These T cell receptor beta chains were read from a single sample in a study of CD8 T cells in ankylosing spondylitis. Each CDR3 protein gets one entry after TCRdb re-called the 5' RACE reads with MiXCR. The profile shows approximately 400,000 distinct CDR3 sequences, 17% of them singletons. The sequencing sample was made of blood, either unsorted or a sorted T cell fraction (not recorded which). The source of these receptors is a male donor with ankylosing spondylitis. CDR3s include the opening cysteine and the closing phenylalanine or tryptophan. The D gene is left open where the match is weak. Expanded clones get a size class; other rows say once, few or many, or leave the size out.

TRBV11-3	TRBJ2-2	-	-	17	CASSLRRSGAGTGELFF	TGTGCCAGCAGCTTACGACGATCGGGGGCCGGCACCGGGGAGCTGTTTTTT
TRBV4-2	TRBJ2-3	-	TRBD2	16	CASSPSTSGRTDTQYF	TGTGCCAGCAGCCCGTCGACTAGCGGGAGGACAGATACGCAGTATTTT
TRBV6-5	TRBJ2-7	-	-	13	CACSYRLASEQYF	TGTGCCTGCAGTTACCGGCTCGCGAGCGAGCAGTACTTC
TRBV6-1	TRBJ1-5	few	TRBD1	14	CASKVVRTGDILHF	TGTGCCAGCAAGGTGGTTCGGACAGGGGATATTTTGCATTTT
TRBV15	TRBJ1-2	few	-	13	CATSRGANYGYTF	TGTGCCACCAGCAGAGGAGCTAACTATGGCTACACCTTC
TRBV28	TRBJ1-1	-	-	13	CASSLDTGKEAFF	TGTGCCAGCAGTTTAGACACAGGTAAAGAAGCTTTCTTT
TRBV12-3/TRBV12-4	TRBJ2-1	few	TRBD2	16	CASTLRLAGPGNEQFF	TGTGCCAGCACCCTCCGACTAGCGGGGCCGGGGAATGAGCAGTTCTTC
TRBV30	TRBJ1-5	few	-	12	CAWSAGNQPQHF	TGTGCCTGGAGTGCAGGGAATCAGCCCCAGCATTTT
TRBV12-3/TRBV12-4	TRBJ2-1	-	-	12	CASRSIGPRSFF	TGTGCCAGCAGGTCAATCGGGCCCCGTTCTTTCTTC
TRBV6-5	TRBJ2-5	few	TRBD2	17	CASSYSSSGGARETQYF	TGTGCCAGCAGTTACTCGTCTAGCGGGGGGGCGCGGGAGACCCAGTACTTC
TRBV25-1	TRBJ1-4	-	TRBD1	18	CASSDRQGAVATNEKLFF	TGTGCCAGCAGTGATCGACAGGGGGCCGTTGCAACTAATGAAAAACTGTTTTTT
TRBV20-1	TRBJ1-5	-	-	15	CSARRGGAENQPQHF	TGCAGTGCTAGAAGGGGAGGGGCGGAAAATCAGCCCCAGCATTTT
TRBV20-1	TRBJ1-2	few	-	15	CSAGDYSRGDYGYTF	TGCAGTGCTGGGGACTACTCACGGGGGGACTATGGCTACACCTTC
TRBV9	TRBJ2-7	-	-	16	CASSVGPAESSYEQYF	TGTGCCAGCAGCGTAGGGCCAGCGGAAAGCTCCTACGAGCAGTACTTC
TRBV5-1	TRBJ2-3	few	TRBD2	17	CASSWSSRTSGGAAQYF	TGCGCCAGCAGCTGGAGTTCCAGGACTAGCGGGGGGGCCGCGCAGTATTTT
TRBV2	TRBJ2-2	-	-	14	CASSEEGAIGELFF	TGTGCCAGCAGTGAGGAGGGGGCTATCGGGGAGCTGTTTTTT
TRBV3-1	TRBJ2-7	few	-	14	CASSQEGLSYEQYF	TGTGCCAGCAGCCAAGAGGGACTTTCCTACGAGCAGTACTTC
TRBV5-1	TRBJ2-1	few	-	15	CASSLVVGVFNEQFF	TGCGCCAGCAGCTTGGTGGTGGGAGTGTTCAATGAGCAGTTCTTC
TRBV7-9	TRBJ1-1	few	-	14	CASRRSEGSPEAFF	TGTGCCAGCAGACGCTCCGAGGGGAGTCCTGAAGCTTTCTTT
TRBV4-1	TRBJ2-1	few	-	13	CASEGGFSDEQFF	TGCGCCAGCGAGGGGGGGTTTTCGGATGAGCAGTTCTTC
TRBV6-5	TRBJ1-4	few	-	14	CASSYQGPNEKLFF	TGTGCCAGCAGTTACCAGGGGCCAAATGAAAAACTGTTTTTT
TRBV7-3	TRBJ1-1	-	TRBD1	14	CASSTDREATEAFF	TGTGCCAGCAGTACCGACAGGGAGGCTACTGAAGCTTTCTTT
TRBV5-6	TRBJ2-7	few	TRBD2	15	CASSLSGSGRLRVNF	TGTGCCAGCAGCTTGAGCGGTAGCGGGAGGCTGAGGGTGAACTTC
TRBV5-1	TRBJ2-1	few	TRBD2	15	CASNLAGGYINEQFF	TGCGCCAGCAACCTGGCGGGAGGGTATATTAATGAGCAGTTCTTC
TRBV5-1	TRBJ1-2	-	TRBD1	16	CASSLAHGQGDYGYTF	TGCGCCAGCAGCTTGGCCCACGGACAGGGCGACTATGGCTACACCTTC
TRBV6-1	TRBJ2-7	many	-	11	CASSRDYEQYF	TGTGCCAGCAGCAGGGACTACGAGCAGTACTTC
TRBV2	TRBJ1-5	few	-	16	CASSERGRGGSQPQHF	TGTGCCAGCAGTGAAAGGGGCAGGGGAGGAAGTCAGCCCCAGCATTTT
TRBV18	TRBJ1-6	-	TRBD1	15	CASSPPGTDNSPLHF	TGTGCCAGCTCACCACCCGGGACAGATAATTCACCCCTCCACTTT
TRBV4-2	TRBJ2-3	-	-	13	CASSQVGTDTQYF	TGTGCCAGCAGCCAAGTGGGAACAGATACGCAGTATTTT
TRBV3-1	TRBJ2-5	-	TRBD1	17	CASSQATGLGLRETQYF	TGTGCCAGCAGCCAAGCGACAGGGTTGGGGTTGAGGGAGACCCAGTACTTC
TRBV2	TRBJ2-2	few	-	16	CASSDRRGSNGGELFF	TGTGCCAGCAGTGATCGGCGAGGGAGTAATGGCGGGGAGCTGTTTTTT
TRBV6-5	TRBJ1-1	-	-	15	CASSYWGPMNTEAFF	TGTGCCAGCAGTTACTGGGGACCGATGAACACTGAAGCTTTCTTT
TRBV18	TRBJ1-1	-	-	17	CASSPRSPGTSNTEAFF	TGTGCCAGCTCACCCAGGAGCCCAGGGACCTCGAACACTGAAGCTTTCTTT
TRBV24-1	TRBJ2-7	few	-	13	CATGTADSYEQYF	TGTGCCACCGGGACGGCAGACTCCTACGAGCAGTACTTC
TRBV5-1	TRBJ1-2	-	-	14	CASSLTNREHGYTF	TGCGCCAGCAGCTTAACAAACAGGGAACATGGCTACACCTTC
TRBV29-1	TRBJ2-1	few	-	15	CSVEPAGPWGNEQFF	TGCAGCGTTGAACCCGCAGGGCCCTGGGGGAATGAGCAGTTCTTC
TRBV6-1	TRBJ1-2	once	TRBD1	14	CASSARDRVYGYTF	TGTGCCAGCAGTGCCCGGGACAGGGTATATGGCTACACCTTC
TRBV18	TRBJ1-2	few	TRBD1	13	CASSPGQEAGYTF	TGTGCCAGCTCTCCAGGACAGGAAGCTGGCTACACCTTC
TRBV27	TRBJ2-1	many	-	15	CASSMEGRGYNEQFF	TGTGCCAGCAGTATGGAGGGAAGAGGGTACAATGAGCAGTTCTTC
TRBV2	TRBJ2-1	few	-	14	CASSGSVAFDEQFF	TGTGCCAGCAGTGGTAGTGTAGCGTTCGATGAGCAGTTCTTC
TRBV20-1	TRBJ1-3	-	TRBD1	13	CSAPDRGGNTIYF	TGCAGTGCCCCGGACAGGGGTGGAAACACCATATATTTT
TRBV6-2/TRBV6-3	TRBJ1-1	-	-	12	CASRAPYTEAFF	TGTGCCAGCAGAGCCCCATACACTGAAGCTTTCTTT
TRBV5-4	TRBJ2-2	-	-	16	CASSLGYRGKGGELFF	TGTGCCAGCAGCTTGGGGTACCGCGGGAAGGGCGGGGAGCTGTTTTTT
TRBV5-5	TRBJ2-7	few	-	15	CASSLAPGISYEQYF	TGTGCCAGCAGCTTGGCCCCCGGTATCTCGTACGAGCAGTACTTC
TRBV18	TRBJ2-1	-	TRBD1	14	CASSRGQGGNEQFF	TGTGCCAGCTCACGCGGACAGGGAGGCAATGAGCAGTTCTTC
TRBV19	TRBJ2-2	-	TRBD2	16	CASSPGLAGHTGELFF	TGTGCCAGTAGTCCTGGACTAGCGGGCCACACCGGGGAGCTGTTTTTT
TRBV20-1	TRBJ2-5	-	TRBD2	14	CSAAGGGAAETQYF	TGCAGTGCTGCCGGCGGGGGGGCGGCGGAGACCCAGTACTTC
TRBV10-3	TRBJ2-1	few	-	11	CAIGTVAEQFF	TGTGCCATCGGCACGGTGGCGGAGCAGTTCTTC
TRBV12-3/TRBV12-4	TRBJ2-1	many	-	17	CASSTRGERVLDNEQFF	TGTGCCAGCAGTACTCGCGGGGAGAGGGTCCTTGACAATGAGCAGTTCTTC
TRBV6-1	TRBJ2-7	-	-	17	CASTQRRANRPDYEQYF	TGTGCCAGCACCCAACGCAGGGCAAACCGGCCCGATTACGAGCAGTACTTC